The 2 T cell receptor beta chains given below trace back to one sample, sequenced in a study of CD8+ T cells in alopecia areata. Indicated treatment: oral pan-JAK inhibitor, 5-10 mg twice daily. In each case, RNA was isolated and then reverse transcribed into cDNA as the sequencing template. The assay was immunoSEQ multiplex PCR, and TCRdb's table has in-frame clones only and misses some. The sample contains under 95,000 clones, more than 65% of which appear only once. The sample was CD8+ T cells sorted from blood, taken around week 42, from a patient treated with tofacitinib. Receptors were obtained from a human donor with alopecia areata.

CDR3 bases: TGTGCCAGCAGCTCAGAAGGAGAGGGGGCGATGATTTGGACTGAAGCTTTCTTT. It is translated as CASSSEGEGAMIWTEAFF. The chain is built from TRBV11-2 and TRBJ1-1, with 7 nucleotides matching TRBD1. The CDR3 consists of 18 residues. V shed 4 bases, J shed 5 bases, and the junction held 19 bases outside the gene matches. The V gene's germline CDR1 is SGHAT and CDR2 FQNNGV.

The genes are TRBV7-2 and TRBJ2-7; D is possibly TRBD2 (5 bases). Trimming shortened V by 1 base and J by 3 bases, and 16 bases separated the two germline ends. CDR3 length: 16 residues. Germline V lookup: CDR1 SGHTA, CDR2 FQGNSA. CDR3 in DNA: TGTGCCAGCAGCTTAGAACTAGAGTCTACGCGCTACGAGCAGTACTTC. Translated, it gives CASSLELESTRYEQYF.